The 27 T cell receptor beta chains presented below share a single source sample, sequenced in a study of cytomegalovirus exposure and HLA in healthy donors. Primers included in the PCR were 60 Vbeta and 13 Jbeta primers. TCRdb keeps only in-frame clones here, not all; method: immunoSEQ multiplex PCR. The data contain over 110,000 clones, around four fifths of them seen just once; the ten biggest clones take up roughly 2.9%. Material for sequencing was PBMCs. All receptors derive from a female donor in good health and CMV-seronegative.

J is TRBJ2-5 and V is TRBV11-2; 10 bases line up with TRBD2. V lost 2 bases, J lost 3 bases, and 3 bases stayed unmatched. Germline loops: CDR1 SGHAT, CDR2 FQNNGV. CDR3 length: 15 residues. CDR3 bases: TGTGCCAGCAGCTTAAGTACTAGCGGGAAAGAGACCCAGTACTTC. Its translation: CASSLSTSGKETQYF.

This chain uses TRBV14 with TRBJ2-3; 8 nucleotides line up with TRBD2. This CDR3 is 16 amino acids long. J lost 1 base, V lost 4 bases, and 7 bases had no gene match. CDR1 and CDR2 from the germline V gene are SGHDN and FVKESK. The CDR3: CASSPERGGGTDTQYF. The CDR3 DNA sequence: TGTGCCAGCAGCCCAGAACGGGGGGGAGGCACAGATACGCAGTATTTT.

This sequence joins TRBV28 and TRBJ2-1, with 7 positions matching TRBD1. The V gene's germline CDR1 is MDHEN and CDR2 SYDVKM. With 5 bases clipped from V and 4 bases from J, the junction kept 8 bases outside the gene matches. This CDR3 region has 15 residues. The CDR3 DNA reads as TGTGCCAGCAGTGGGTTCGGGACAGATTACAATGAGCAGTTCTTC. This gives the protein CASSGFGTDYNEQFF.

The chain links TRBV30 to TRBJ2-5; TRBD2 agrees at 9 bases. Near its end, the DNA agrees better with TRBJ2-7, so the J call may be wrong. From germline, CDR1 is GTSNPN and CDR2 SVGIG (reference sequence). This CDR3 has 15 amino acids. The CDR3 coding sequence is TGTGCCTGGAGACTGGCCGGGGCGGGGGGGCGCGAGCAGTACTTC. Amino acid sequence: CAWRLAGAGGREQYF.

The chain combines TRBV5-4 with TRBJ2-4; 9 bases match TRBD1. CDR3 length: 18 residues. Unmatched junction bases numbered 13, after V lost 2 bases and J lost 4 bases. Germline CDR1 is SGHNT and CDR2 is YYREEE (reference sequence). CDR3 nucleotides: TGTGCCAGCAGCTTAGGGGGCACAGGGGGCCACCTAAAAAACATTCAGTACTTC. Its protein product is CASSLGGTGGHLKNIQYF.

J is TRBJ2-6 and V is TRBV5-4, with unresolved D. The CDR3 extends over 16 amino acids. The ends were cut back, 4 bases at V and 1 base at J, with 12 bases in the middle. Germline V CDR1 and CDR2: SGHNT, YYREEE (reference sequence). CDR3 nucleotides: TGTGCCAGCAGCCCCCCTTGGGCGTCTGGGGCCAACGTCCTGACTTTC. Its translation is CASSPPWASGANVLTF. Based on the CDR3 plus reference TRBV5-4 and TRBJ2-6, the full variable domain is ETGVTQSPTHLIKTRGQQVTLRCSSQSGHNTVSWYQQALGQGPQFIFQYYREEENGRGNFPPRFSGLQFPNYSSELNVNALELDDSALYLCASSPPWASGANVLTFGAGSRLTVL.

The chain couples TRBV27 to TRBJ1-6, with a possible D match to TRBD1 (6 bases). Trimming took off 2 bases at V and 7 bases at J, with 15 bases between the two ends. CDR1 and CDR2 (germline): MNHEY, SMNVEV (reference sequence). The CDR3 extends over 16 amino acids. The CDR3 DNA sequence: TGTGCCAGCAGTTTAAAGTCCTCCAGGGGAAATTCACCCCTCCACTTT. Its protein is CASSLKSSRGNSPLHF.

The chain uses TRBV28 and TRBJ1-1; D gene ambiguous. The CDR3 covers 13 residues. The germline CDR1 and CDR2 sequences are MDHEN and SYDVKM. The ends were cut back, 5 bases at V and 5 bases at J, with 12 bases in the middle. CDR3 amino acids: CASSPSGGTEAFF. For the CDR3, the DNA is TGTGCCAGCAGTCCTTCCGGTGGTACTGAAGCTTTCTTT.

The rearrangement links TRBV2 to TRBJ2-7; no clear D gene. The CDR3 sequence is 11 residues long. Between the trimmed V and J ends, which lost 7 bases and 7 bases, there was a span of 11 bases. The V gene's germline CDR1 is SNHLY and CDR2 FYNNEI. CDR3 region: CASINGYEQYF. The CDR3 DNA sequence: TGTGCCAGCATAAACGGGTATGAGCAGTACTTC. Drawing the rest from reference TRBV2 and TRBJ2-7, the complete variable domain is EPEVTQTPSHQVTQMGQEVILRCVPISNHLYFYWYRQILGQKVEFLVSFYNNEISEKSEIFDDQFSVERPDGSNFTLKIRSTKLEDSAMYFCASINGYEQYFGPGTRLTVT.

This clone was found once. The V and J genes are TRBV30 and TRBJ2-6, with 9 bases aligning to TRBD1. CDR1 is GTSNPN and CDR2 is SVGIG in the germline V gene (reference sequence). The trim removed 6 bases at V and 2 bases at J, leaving 8 bases unmatched. The CDR3 consists of 16 residues. The CDR3 region is CACPGQGKPGANVLTF. The CDR3 DNA follows: TGTGCCTGCCCCGGACAGGGGAAGCCTGGGGCCAACGTCCTGACTTTC. The full variable domain, completed using reference TRBV30 and TRBJ2-6, is SQTIHQWPATLVQPVGSPLSLECTVEGTSNPNLYWYRQAAGRGLQLLFYSVGIGQISSEVPQNLSASRPQDRQFILSSKKLLLSDSGFYLCACPGQGKPGANVLTFGAGSRLTVL.

J is TRBJ2-3 and V is TRBV21-1; TRBD1 is the table's D call and was not checked against the DNA. TRBV21-1 is a pseudogene locus. The CDR3 is 16 residues long. The CDR3 region is CASSVTGETSTDTQYF. For the CDR3, the DNA is TGTGCCAGCAGCGTGACAGGGGAAACTAGCACAGATACGCAGTATTTT.

This chain uses TRBV6-6 with TRBJ1-2; 7 bases map to TRBD1. V was pared by 8 bases and J by 4 bases, with 13 bases of the junction left unmatched. CDR1 is MNHNY, CDR2 SVGAGI, per germline (reference sequence). There are 15 residues in the CDR3. In nucleotides, the CDR3 is TGTGCCAGCTTTTCAAGGGGCAGGGGGAGCTATGGCTACACCTTC. It specifies CASFSRGRGSYGYTF.

The genes are TRBV28 and TRBJ2-7; weak D call: TRBD2 (5 bases). The V gene's germline CDR1 is MDHEN and CDR2 SYDVKM. The V end was cut by 6 bases, the J end by 5 bases, with 20 bases between. The CDR3 consists of 15 residues. The CDR3 sequence: CASRLSGGGSNEQYF. DNA of the CDR3: TGTGCCAGCAGGCTTAGTGGTGGAGGTAGCAACGAGCAGTACTTC. Drawing the rest from reference TRBV28 and TRBJ2-7, the complete variable domain is DVKVTQSSRYLVKRTGEKVFLECVQDMDHENMFWYRQDPGLGLRLIYFSYDVKMKEKGDIPEGYSVSREKKERFSLILESASTNQTSMYLCASRLSGGGSNEQYFGPGTRLTVT.

The chain is built from TRBV28 and TRBJ2-2; D is unresolved. The CDR3 length is 14 residues. Germline CDR1 is MDHEN and CDR2 is SYDVKM. Trimming cost V 10 bases and J 0 bases, with 12 bases left between them. For the CDR3, the DNA is TGTGCCACTATAGTACGCCCGAACACCGGGGAGCTGTTTTTT. Protein: CATIVRPNTGELFF.

This clone has a single count. V and J are TRBV5-1 and TRBJ2-6; TRBD2 is a possible D gene (5 bases). Trimming cost V 0 bases and J 4 bases, with 11 bases left between them. The CDR3 sequence is 16 residues long. Per germline, CDR1 SGHRS and CDR2 YFSETQ. CDR3 region: CASSLEAVAGANVLTF. As DNA, the CDR3 is TGCGCCAGCAGCTTGGAAGCGGTGGCCGGGGCCAACGTCCTGACTTTC.

This chain connects TRBV11-2 to TRBJ1-3, with a tentative D call TRBD1 (6 bases). Germline CDR1 SGHAT, CDR2 FQNNGV. The CDR3 is 15 residues long. V lost 1 base and J lost 0, with 7 bases in between. DNA of the CDR3: TGTGCCAGCAGCTTAGGGACAGACTCTGGAAACACCATATATTTT. Protein product: CASSLGTDSGNTIYF.

This clone was seen a handful of times. The J gene is TRBJ1-4, the V gene TRBV30; 10 positions match TRBD1. There are 14 residues in the CDR3. Trimming cost V 2 bases and J 8 bases; bases outside gene matches: 5. CDR1 and CDR2 (germline): GTSNPN, SVGIG (reference sequence). The CDR3 coding sequence is TGTGCCTGGAGTAGGGACAGGGGAAAGGAAAAACTGTTTTTT. Amino acids: CAWSRDRGKEKLFF.

The chain links TRBV13 to TRBJ2-2; TRBD2 agrees at 9 bases. The CDR3 runs to 16 residues. Unmatched junction bases numbered 4, after V lost 2 bases and J lost 3 bases. Looked up from germline, CDR1 is PRHDT and CDR2 is FYEKMQ (reference sequence). The CDR3: CASSLWRGGDTGELFF. DNA of the CDR3: TGTGCCAGCAGCTTATGGCGGGGGGGAGACACCGGGGAGCTGTTTTTT.

The V call is TRBV6-1, the J call TRBJ2-5, with 7 bases that match TRBD1. This CDR3 has 13 residues. Germline V gene sequence: CDR1 MNHNS, CDR2 SASEGT. Germline trimming cut 7 bases from V and 11 bases from J; bases unmatched to any gene: 13. CDR3 amino acids: CASTNWDSWEQYF. The CDR3 DNA sequence: TGTGCCAGCACCAACTGGGACAGCTGGGAGCAGTACTTC.

This clone was observed a single time. The V and J genes are TRBV27 and TRBJ2-3; D is perhaps TRBD2 (6 bases). The CDR3 runs 16 residues. Trimming took 2 bases from V and 0 from J, leaving 12 bases between them. Germline lookup yields CDR1 MNHEY and CDR2 SMNVEV (reference sequence). The DNA of the CDR3 is TGTGCCAGCAGTTTACGGGGGACCCCTAGCACAGATACGCAGTATTTT. It translates to CASSLRGTPSTDTQYF.

V gene TRBV7-3 combines with J gene TRBJ1-1; D ambiguous. Germline assignment: CDR1 SGHTA and CDR2 FQGTGA. The ends were cut back, 3 bases at V and 1 base at J, with 9 bases in the middle. CDR3 size: 14 residues. The CDR3 loop is CASSLAPRNTEAFF. The CDR3 DNA is TGTGCCAGCAGCTTGGCCCCTCGGAACACTGAAGCTTTCTTT.

The chain has TRBV28 and TRBJ2-7, with unresolved D. CDR1 and CDR2 (germline): MDHEN, SYDVKM. V lost 6 bases and J lost 4, with 10 bases in between. This CDR3 has 12 amino acids. The CDR3 region is CASSHSWYEQYF. CDR3 sequence (DNA): TGTGCCAGCAGCCATAGTTGGTACGAGCAGTACTTC.

As regards this clone: One end of the junction is discordant with germline, which a read error may explain. The chain is built from TRBV19 and TRBJ1-5; D not resolved. CDR3 length equals 14 residues. Germline-derived CDR1 and CDR2 are LNHDA and SQIVND (reference sequence). CDR3 sequence: CASRIVSGNQPQHF. The CDR3, as DNA: TGTGCCAGTAGAATAGTGTCAGGAAATCAGCCCCAGCATTTT.

Ten or more counts support this clone. CDR3 sequence: CASSQVAAGPRGSNQPQHF. In nucleotides, the CDR3 is TGCGCCAGCAGCCAAGTAGCAGCGGGGCCCAGGGGTAGCAATCAGCCCCAGCATTTT. This rearrangement joins TRBV4-3 to TRBJ1-5, with TRBD1 as a possible D gene (6 bases). The V and J ends lost 1 base and 0 bases respectively, with 19 bases between them. This CDR3 has 19 amino acids. Germline loops: CDR1 LGHNA, CDR2 YSLEER.

This rearrangement joins TRBV18 to TRBJ2-5, with D uncertain. There are 11 residues in the CDR3. Germline V gene lookup returns CDR1 KGHSH and CDR2 LQKENI. Trimming removed 6 bases from V and 5 bases from J, with 7 bases in between. The CDR3 region is CASSEKETQYF. The CDR3 nucleotides read TGTGCCAGCTCTGAGAAGGAGACCCAGTACTTC. Drawing the rest from reference TRBV18 and TRBJ2-5, the complete variable domain is NAGVMQNPRHLVRRRGQEARLRCSPMKGHSHVYWYRQLPEEGLKFMVYLQKENIIDESGMPKERFSAEFPKEGPSILRIQQVVRGDSAAYFCASSEKETQYFGPGTRLLVL.

This chain joins TRBV6-1 and TRBJ1-5; tentative D call: TRBD1 (5 bases). CDR1 and CDR2 from the germline V gene are MNHNS and SASEGT. The V gene lost 1 base and the J gene lost 1 base, with 5 bases spanning the gap. CDR3 length equals 14 residues. Here the CDR3 reads CASSEGQSNQPQHF. The CDR3 region has the DNA TGTGCCAGCAGTGAAGGACAGAGCAATCAGCCCCAGCATTTT.

V usage is TRBV7-8 and J usage is TRBJ1-5, with D perhaps matching TRBD1 (5 bases). Germline CDR1 is SGHVS and CDR2 is FQNEAQ. Trimming left V 8 bases short and J 2 bases short, with 10 bases between. The CDR3 is made up of 13 amino acids. CDR3 loop: CASGGTGNQPQHF. The CDR3 DNA reads as TGTGCCAGCGGGGGGACCGGCAATCAGCCCCAGCATTTT.